This record covers a single T cell receptor beta chain. As yet, its antigen is unknown. Germline CDR1 reads GTSNPN; CDR2 reads SVGIG (reference sequence). V lost 5 bases and J 2 bases, leaving 20 bases between the germline ends. This CDR3 contains 16 residues. This entry is derived from a study of PD-1 blockade in classical Hodgkin lymphoma. Overall study: The nivolumab dose that patients received was 3 mg/kg, given intravenously every 2 weeks. Study-wide results and caveats: Among the patients, those starting nivolumab under 1 year after ASCT were excluded. Complete responders showed a baseline diversity that resembled the diversity of newly diagnosed patients. Healthy donors were reported to have higher baseline TCR diversity than newly diagnosed patients.

Regarding time point: cycle 4 day 1 (C4D1), after around six weeks of nivolumab. Each and every patient relapsed after autologous stem cell transplantation, and patients got differing brentuximab vedotin exposure. Some clones are missing from TCRdb's copy, which holds only in-frame ones; the method was immunoSEQ multiplex PCR. The sample holds tens of thousands of clones, 75% to 95% seen once. The chain combines TRBV30 with TRBJ2-3, with D possibly matching TRBD2 (5 bases). Sample: peripheral blood mononuclear cells (PBMCs), taken before the fourth cycle of nivolumab. This receptor was obtained from a human donor with classical Hodgkin lymphoma. In DNA form, the CDR3 reads TGTGCCTGGGGTGAATTGGGGAGAGGAAACACAGATACGCAGTATTTT. Residues: CAWGELGRGNTDTQYF.